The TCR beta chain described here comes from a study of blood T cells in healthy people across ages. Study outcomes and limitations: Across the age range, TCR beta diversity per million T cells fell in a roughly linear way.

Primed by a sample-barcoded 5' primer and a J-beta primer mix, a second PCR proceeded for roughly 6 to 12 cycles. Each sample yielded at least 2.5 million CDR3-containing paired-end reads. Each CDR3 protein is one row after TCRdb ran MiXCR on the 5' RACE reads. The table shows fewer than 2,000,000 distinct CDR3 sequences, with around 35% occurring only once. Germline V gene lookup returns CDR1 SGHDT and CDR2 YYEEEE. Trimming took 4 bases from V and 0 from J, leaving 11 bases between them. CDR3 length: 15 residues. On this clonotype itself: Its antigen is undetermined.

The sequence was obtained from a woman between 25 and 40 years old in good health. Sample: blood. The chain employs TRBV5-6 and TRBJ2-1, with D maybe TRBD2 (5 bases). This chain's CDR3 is CASSHGLSSYNEQFF. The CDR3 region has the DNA TGTGCCAGCAGCCATGGACTCAGCTCCTACAATGAGCAGTTCTTC.